This T cell receptor beta chain appears in the sequencing data of a study of blood T cells in healthy people across ages. The CDR3 is 14 amino acids. Germline CDR1 is SGHTA and CDR2 is FQGNSA. This clonotype came up a few times. Its antigen is not known. Being one base from a much bigger clone, this may be a read error. Together with a sample-barcoded 5' primer, a J-beta primer mix was included in a second PCR lasting roughly 6 to 12 cycles. Each cDNA molecule received a tag from a template-switch adaptor that had 12 random nucleotides. One entry per CDR3 protein results from TCRdb running MiXCR on the 5' RACE reads. This sample yields about 670,000 distinct CDR3 sequences, of which roughly two fifths are seen a single time; 30% belongs to the top ten. Broader study findings: Roughly linearly, TCR beta diversity per million T cells fell as age increased.

This sequence originates from an elderly man in good health. The chain employs TRBV7-2 and TRBJ2-3, with D hard to call. Sequencing was done on a sample of blood. The CDR3 protein is CANSPDGGTDTQYF. The CDR3 DNA is TGTGCCAACAGCCCAGATGGGGGCACAGATACGCAGTATTTT.